The 27 T cell receptor beta chains listed next were all sequenced from one sample in a study of identical twins. TCRdb reanalysed the 5' RACE reads using MiXCR and keeps one entry per CDR3 protein. Here the sample spans 640,000 or so distinct CDR3 sequences, approximately 6% being singletons. Sequencing used naive T cells sorted from blood. These receptors all come from a man between 18 and 35 years old in good health.

This clonotype came up once. The V call is TRBV4-2, the J call TRBJ2-3; no definite D call. Looked up from germline, CDR1 is LGHNA and CDR2 is YNFKEQ. The CDR3 has 13 residues. The V end lost 3 bases, the J end lost 6 bases, and 10 bases lay between the germline ends. Here the CDR3 reads CASSHPSGDTQYF. The CDR3 nucleotides read TGTGCCAGCAGCCATCCTTCCGGGGATACGCAGTATTTT.

The chain employs TRBV2 and TRBJ2-3; D is ambiguous. With 6 bases removed from V and 2 bases from J, the gap between germline ends came to 6 bases. The germline V gene has CDR1 SNHLY and CDR2 FYNNEI. The CDR3 runs 12 residues. As DNA, the CDR3 is TGTGCCAGCAGGTCGTACACAGATACGCAGTATTTT. This gives the protein CASRSYTDTQYF.

This clonotype was seen more than once but under ten times. The chain couples TRBV20-1 to TRBJ2-7; 9 nucleotides line up with TRBD2. J gave up 2 bases and V 5 bases, and 4 bases lay outside the gene matches. The germline CDR1 and CDR2 sequences are DFQATT and SNEGSKA (reference sequence). The CDR3 is 13 residues long. The CDR3: CSAPLAGPYEQYF. CDR3 DNA: TGCAGTGCTCCCCTAGCGGGGCCCTACGAGCAGTACTTC.

This clonotype was seen only a few times. This chain connects TRBV18 to TRBJ2-1, with 11 bases aligning to TRBD2. CDR1 is KGHSH, CDR2 LQKENI, per germline. CDR3 length: 15 amino acids. Losses at the gene ends were 5 bases for V and 5 bases for J; bases not matched to a gene: 5. The CDR3 spells CASSTGLAVDNEQFF. CDR3 nucleotides: TGTGCCAGCTCAACGGGACTAGCGGTCGACAATGAGCAGTTCTTC.

Worth noting for this clonotype: This clone may be a read error of a much larger clone one base away. The genes are TRBV5-1 and TRBJ1-1; no reliable D call. Germline-derived CDR1 and CDR2 are SGHRS and YFSETQ. V was cut by 4 bases and J by 1 base, with 8 bases left in between. The CDR3 contains 13 residues. The CDR3 DNA reads TGCGCCAGCAGCCGACATGAGAACACTGAAGCTTTCTTT. Encoded protein: CASSRHENTEAFF.

There are a few counts of this clonotype. V is TRBV14 and J is TRBJ2-3, with a tentative D call TRBD2 (6 bases). CDR3 length: 15 residues. V shed 5 bases and J shed 5 bases, with 17 bases lying between them. Germline V gene lookup returns CDR1 SGHDN and CDR2 FVKESK. Here the CDR3 DNA reads TGTGCCAGCAGCTCCTTGGAGGGAGCTAGAGATACGCAGTATTTT. Its translation is CASSSLEGARDTQYF.

Ten or more counts support this clonotype. The rearrangement joins TRBV9 to TRBJ1-2; D perhaps matches TRBD1 (5 bases). CDR3 length equals 15 residues. V lost 6 bases to trimming and J lost 8 bases, with 23 bases between them. CDR1 SGDLS and CDR2 YYNGEE come from the germline V gene. Written as DNA, the CDR3 is TGTGCCAGCACCCCAGGATTGCAGGGTGGCGGAGGCTACACCTTC. Protein: CASTPGLQGGGGYTF.

The sample holds many counts of this clonotype. This rearrangement joins TRBV25-1 to TRBJ2-5; unclear D gene. The germline CDR1 and CDR2 sequences are MGHDK and SYGVNS. The V end was cut by 4 bases, the J end by 5 bases, with 11 bases between. There are 13 residues in the CDR3. CDR3 sequence reads: CASSGGITETQYF. In DNA form, the CDR3 reads TGTGCCAGCAGTGGAGGAATTACGGAGACCCAGTACTTC.

This clonotype showed up many times. The rearrangement links TRBV20-1 to TRBJ1-6; a weak D match, TRBD1 (5 bases). CDR3 length: 13 amino acids. Germline CDR1 reads DFQATT; CDR2 reads SNEGSKA (reference sequence). V was clipped by 3 bases and J by 10 bases, with 13 bases between them. In DNA, the CDR3 is TGCAGTGCTAGTGGCAAGGGGCAGTCACCCCTCCACTTT. It specifies CSASGKGQSPLHF.

This chain links TRBV9 with TRBJ1-4, with a possible D match to TRBD1 (5 bases). Germline CDR1 and CDR2: SGDLS and YYNGEE. The CDR3 extends over 13 amino acids. Trimming stripped 4 bases from V and 15 bases from J, with 19 bases between. CDR3 coding DNA: TGTGCCAGCAGCCCCGGGCACTCGAGAGGGGTGTTTTTT. It codes for CASSPGHSRGVFF. The variable domain in full, with the rest retrieved from reference TRBV9 and TRBJ1-4, is DSGVTQTPKHLITATGQRVTLRCSPRSGDLSVYWYQQSLDQGLQFLIQYYNGEERAKGNILERFSAQQFPDLHSELNLSSLELGDSALYFCASSPGHSRGVFFGSGTQLSVL.

This clonotype was seen at least ten times. This chain joins TRBV5-6 and TRBJ2-7; possible D gene TRBD1, 6 bases. The ends were cut back, 1 base at V and 4 bases at J, with 12 bases in the middle. Germline V CDR1 and CDR2: SGHDT, YYEEEE. This CDR3 region has 14 residues. The CDR3 sequence: CASSLSGTRYEQYF. CDR3 bases: TGTGCCAGCAGCTTGAGTGGGACACGATACGAGCAGTACTTC.

The V call is TRBV30, the J call TRBJ2-7; the match to TRBD2 covers 12 bases. The CDR3 sequence is 14 residues long. Germline V gene data show CDR1 as GTSNPN and CDR2 as SVGIG (reference sequence). Germline trimming cut 1 base from V and 8 bases from J; bases unmatched to any gene: 6. CDR3 DNA: TGTGCCTGGAGTGAAGGGACTAGCGGGCCTCAGCAGTACTTC. It is translated as CAWSEGTSGPQQYF.

V is TRBV28 and J is TRBJ2-7, with D unresolved. V gave up 2 bases and J gave up 2 bases, with 10 bases separating them. Germline V gene lookup returns CDR1 MDHEN and CDR2 SYDVKM. This CDR3 region has 14 residues. CDR3 nucleotides: TGTGCCAGCAGTTTAGGGCCTACCACCTACGAGCAGTACTTC. Its protein product is CASSLGPTTYEQYF.

Many counts were recorded for this clonotype. J is TRBJ2-5 and V is TRBV3-1; no clear D. V lost 0 bases, J lost 7 bases, and 12 bases lay in between. Germline V gives CDR1 LGHDT, CDR2 YNNKEL (reference sequence). The CDR3 has 14 residues. The CDR3 is CASSQDLRPRTQYF. The CDR3, as DNA: TGTGCCAGCAGCCAAGATTTGCGGCCAAGGACCCAGTACTTC.

This clonotype was counted at least ten times. This sequence joins TRBV5-5 and TRBJ1-5; tentatively, D is TRBD1 (5 bases). CDR1 and CDR2 from the germline V gene are SGHKS and YYEKEE (reference sequence). The CDR3 sequence is 16 residues long. The germline V and J ends were trimmed by 2 bases and 4 bases, with 16 bases remaining between them. Here the CDR3 DNA reads TGTGCCAGCAGCTTTCTCGGCGGGCAGGGAAATCAGCCCCAGCATTTT. Its protein product is CASSFLGGQGNQPQHF.

In this sample, this clonotype turned up many times. This chain connects TRBV5-1 to TRBJ2-2; weak D call: TRBD2 (6 bases). With 6 bases removed from V and 0 bases from J, the gap between germline ends came to 15 bases. CDR1 is SGHRS, CDR2 YFSETQ, per germline. The CDR3 contains 16 residues. The CDR3 reads CASKGGVFSNTGELFF. CDR3 DNA sequence: TGCGCCAGCAAGGGCGGGGTGTTCTCGAACACCGGGGAGCTGTTTTTT. The whole variable domain, remainder taken from reference TRBV5-1 and TRBJ2-2, is KAGVTQTPRYLIKTRGQQVTLSCSPISGHRSVSWYQQTPGQGLQFLFEYFSETQRNKGNFPGRFSGRQFSNSRSEMNVSTLELGDSALYLCASKGGVFSNTGELFFGEGSRLTVL.

This chain uses TRBV2 with TRBJ2-5; D unresolved. The CDR3 consists of 13 residues. V shed 7 bases and J shed 2 bases, with 11 bases lying between them. Per germline, CDR1 SNHLY and CDR2 FYNNEI. The CDR3 protein is CASTYDTQETQYF. The CDR3 DNA reads TGTGCCAGCACCTATGACACTCAAGAGACCCAGTACTTC.

This clonotype was picked up many times. CDR3 nucleotides: TGTGCCAGCAGAAGGACTAGCGTCAATGAGCAGTTCTTC. Protein: CASRRTSVNEQFF. The V call is TRBV6-1, the J call TRBJ2-1; 9 bases align to TRBD2. J lost 6 bases, V lost 6 bases, and 3 bases had no gene match. Germline assignment: CDR1 MNHNS and CDR2 SASEGT. The CDR3 consists of 13 residues.

This clonotype has only a few counts. This rearrangement joins TRBV9 to TRBJ1-1; possibly TRBD1 for D (6 bases). V was trimmed by 0 bases and J by 7 bases, leaving 10 bases between them. The V gene's germline CDR1 is SGDLS and CDR2 YYNGEE. The CDR3 is 13 residues long. The CDR3 DNA is TGTGCCAGCAGCGTAGTTACAGGGTATGAAGCTTTCTTT. Translated, it gives CASSVVTGYEAFF. Variable domain in full (rest from reference TRBV9 and TRBJ1-1): DSGVTQTPKHLITATGQRVTLRCSPRSGDLSVYWYQQSLDQGLQFLIQYYNGEERAKGNILERFSAQQFPDLHSELNLSSLELGDSALYFCASSVVTGYEAFFGQGTRLTVV.

The chain links TRBV6-2 or TRBV6-3 to TRBJ2-6; D call uncertain. CDR3 length: 17 residues. Per germline, CDR1 MNHEY and CDR2 SVGEGT. V was shortened by 2 bases and J by 0 bases, with 11 bases between the two germline ends. The CDR3 bases are TGTGCCAGCAGTTACCGGCTCCGGCCCTCTGGGGCCAACGTCCTGACTTTC. It encodes CASSYRLRPSGANVLTF.

This clonotype has a count of ten or more. The V call is TRBV11-1, the J call TRBJ2-1; no firm D call. Germline CDR1 and CDR2: SGHAT and FQDESV (reference sequence). V gave up 5 bases and J gave up 5 bases, with 10 bases separating them. This CDR3 is built from 13 residues. In DNA form, the CDR3 reads TGTGCCAGCAGCCCCAGCAGAAACAATGAGCAGTTCTTC. This translates into CASSPSRNNEQFF.

This clonotype was recorded a few times. The chain uses TRBV29-1 and TRBJ2-1, with 11 bases aligning to TRBD2. Germline assignment: CDR1 SQVTM and CDR2 ANQGSEA. V shed 5 bases, J shed 6 bases, and the junction held 6 bases outside the gene matches. The CDR3 covers 14 residues. CDR3 loop: CSVLSGRVPNEQFF. The CDR3 DNA reads as TGCAGCGTTCTTAGCGGGAGGGTTCCCAATGAGCAGTTCTTC.

This clonotype showed up just a few times. The chain is built from TRBV5-1 and TRBJ2-5; a possible D gene is TRBD1 (5 bases). Trimming took 0 bases from V and 5 from J, leaving 11 bases between them. Germline-derived CDR1 and CDR2 are SGHRS and YFSETQ. CDR3 length equals 14 residues. The DNA for the CDR3 is TGCGCCAGCAGCTTGGCCACCAGGGTTGAGACCCAGTACTTC. Its translation: CASSLATRVETQYF. Drawing the rest from reference TRBV5-1 and TRBJ2-5, the complete variable domain is KAGVTQTPRYLIKTRGQQVTLSCSPISGHRSVSWYQQTPGQGLQFLFEYFSETQRNKGNFPGRFSGRQFSNSRSEMNVSTLELGDSALYLCASSLATRVETQYFGPGTRLLVL.

This clonotype has at least ten counts. The chain links TRBV7-9 to TRBJ2-1; possibly TRBD2 for D (6 bases). CDR3 length equals 15 residues. Germline lookup yields CDR1 SEHNR and CDR2 FQNEAQ (reference sequence). V gave up 1 base and J gave up 2 bases, with 9 bases separating them. The DNA of the CDR3 is TGTGCCAGCAGCTTAGGACTAGTAGCCTACAATGAGCAGTTCTTC. Amino acid sequence: CASSLGLVAYNEQFF.

This clonotype occurred many times. The chain links TRBV6-2 or TRBV6-3 to TRBJ2-7; TRBD1 matches at 9 bases. The CDR3 length is 15 residues. Germline values: CDR1 MNHEY, CDR2 SVGEGT. V was pared by 4 bases and J by 6 bases, with 10 bases of the junction left unmatched. The chain's CDR3 is CASSSLVGQGTEQYF. The CDR3 DNA sequence: TGTGCCAGCAGTTCACTCGTGGGACAGGGAACCGAGCAGTACTTC.

This clonotype was seen ten or more times. CDR3 protein: CASSSRISGRSLRGEQFF. CDR3 DNA sequence: TGTGCCAGCAGTTCCCGAATTAGCGGGAGGTCCCTCCGCGGTGAGCAGTTCTTC. The rearrangement uses TRBV28 and TRBJ2-1; 10 nucleotides line up with TRBD2. CDR3 length: 18 amino acids. Per germline, CDR1 MDHEN and CDR2 SYDVKM. V dropped 4 bases and J dropped 9; count of bases not matched to a gene: 18.

Only a few counts were recorded for this clonotype. This chain links TRBV28 with TRBJ2-2; D might be TRBD1 (5 bases). The CDR3 sequence is 17 residues long. The V end was cut by 5 bases, the J end by 0 bases, with 16 bases between. Germline V CDR1 and CDR2: MDHEN, SYDVKM. Here the CDR3 DNA reads TGTGCCAGCAGTGACCCGACAGATTTCGCGAACACCGGGGAGCTGTTTTTT. Translation: CASSDPTDFANTGELFF.